The rows below give T cell receptor beta chains drawn from one sample of a study of CD8+ T cells in alopecia areata. Data came from immunoSEQ multiplex PCR; TCRdb stores just in-frame clones and leaves some out. The sample lists hundreds of thousands of clones, 67% occurring once. The input for sequencing was CD4+ T cells sorted from blood, taken at week 0. These TCRs come from a human donor with alopecia areata. CDR3s include the opening cysteine and the closing phenylalanine or tryptophan.

v_gene	j_gene	CDR3aa
TRBV30	TRBJ1-6	CAWSLTADYNSPLHF
TRBV7-9	TRBJ2-7	CASSARTYEQYF
TRBV10-2	TRBJ2-5	CASSEAETQYF
TRBV11-2	TRBJ2-7	CASSSPYEQYF
TRBV27	TRBJ2-2	CASSLNRDTGELFF
TRBV27	TRBJ1-5	CASSFRALSNQPQHF
TRBV13	TRBJ2-5	CASSLGGVAGGLGAQETQYF
TRBV19	TRBJ1-2	CASSIPRGDNYGYTF
TRBV5-6	TRBJ2-7	CASSLWDYEQYF
TRBV7-9	TRBJ1-2	CASSELDLNYGYTF
TRBV18	TRBJ1-1	CASSPVSGAGTEAFF
TRBV5-1	TRBJ2-5	CASSLDGETQYF
TRBV25-1	TRBJ2-3	CASSFAGDTQYF
TRBV7-6	TRBJ2-2	CASSLGRSGTGELFF
TRBV7-9	TRBJ2-7	CASSLAGSSYEQYF
TRBV7-9	TRBJ2-1	CASPEAASEDNEQFF
TRBV2	TRBJ2-4	CASGGAKNIQYF
TRBV30	TRBJ1-5	CAWSWGRDQPQHF
TRBV2	TRBJ2-7	CASSVRGARDEQYF
TRBV5-1	TRBJ2-1	CASSLVSVRTGGYNEQFF
TRBV29-1	TRBJ2-7	CSVEGGGQGLKQYF
TRBV30	TRBJ2-7	CAWSVRSGGVNYEQYF
TRBV7-3	TRBJ1-1	CASSATGVNTEAFF
TRBV2	TRBJ2-1	CASKDRADYNEQFF
TRBV30	TRBJ2-7	CAWKQGPSYEQYF
TRBV5-6	TRBJ2-5	CASSFEGETQYF
TRBV9	TRBJ2-3	CASSGPDTQYF
TRBV29-1	TRBJ1-1	CSVDKDRGTEAFF
TRBV7-9	TRBJ2-3	CASSLEGYTQYF